The 24 T cell receptor beta chains below all came from one sample that was sequenced in a study of blood T cell repertoires in COVID-19. Measured with immunoSEQ multiplex PCR; TCRdb has only the in-frame clones, and not every one. The sample shows about 170,000 clones, around 83% of them seen only once. Sequences were obtained from peripheral blood. The receptors shown here come from a man in his forties or fifties with active or convalescent COVID-19.

The chain carries TRBV7-9 and TRBJ1-1; TRBD1 aligns across 7 bases. Germline CDR1 and CDR2: SEHNR and FQNEAQ (reference sequence). There are 14 residues in the CDR3. The V segment lost 5 bases and the J segment 4 bases; nucleotides outside the gene matches: 7. The CDR3 region has the DNA TGTGCCAGCAGCATCCAGGGGGTGAGCACTGAAGCTTTCTTT. It translates to CASSIQGVSTEAFF.

The rearrangement links TRBV18 to TRBJ2-1; 9 nucleotides line up with TRBD1. This CDR3 is built from 15 residues. After removal of 3 bases from V and 7 bases from J, the junction contained 7 bases not matched to a gene. Germline V CDR1 and CDR2: KGHSH, LQKENI. The CDR3 DNA reads as TGTGCCAGCTCACCGGGGACAGGGATCTTTAATGAGCAGTTCTTC. Encoded protein: CASSPGTGIFNEQFF.

V usage is TRBV7-2 and J usage is TRBJ2-2; D might be TRBD2 (5 bases). The CDR3 extends over 17 amino acids. V was shortened by 0 bases and J by 5 bases, with 16 bases between the two germline ends. Per the germline V gene, CDR1 is SGHTA and CDR2 is FQGNSA. CDR3 bases: TGTGCCAGCAGCTTAGCGCGATCCAGCCCGGGGACCGGGGAGCTGTTTTTT. This translates into CASSLARSSPGTGELFF.

This rearrangement joins TRBV4-1 to TRBJ1-5, with 8 bases identical to TRBD1. Germline-derived CDR1 and CDR2 are MGHRA and YSYEKL. CDR3 size: 16 residues. The ends lost 0 bases at V and 6 bases at J; junction bases unmatched: 7. The CDR3 region is CASSQDHAGGRQPQHF. CDR3 coding DNA: TGCGCCAGCAGCCAAGATCACGCAGGGGGCCGTCAGCCCCAGCATTTT.

The chain couples TRBV7-6 to TRBJ2-1; 11 nucleotides line up with TRBD2. The germline V gene encodes CDR1 SGHVS and CDR2 FNYEAQ. The CDR3 spans 15 residues. With V trimmed by 5 bases and J by 9 bases, 9 bases remained unmatched. CDR3 amino acids: CASSPLAGEIGEQFF. CDR3 sequence (DNA): TGTGCCAGCAGCCCACTAGCGGGAGAAATCGGTGAGCAGTTCTTC.

This clone has ten or more counts. The chain couples TRBV4-2 to TRBJ1-5; tentative D call: TRBD1 (5 bases). Germline V gene lookup returns CDR1 LGHNA and CDR2 YNFKEQ. V lost 0 bases and J lost 6, with 15 bases in between. The CDR3 loop spans 16 amino acids. CDR3 residues: CASSQDLVSRVQPQHF. The CDR3 bases are TGTGCCAGCAGCCAAGATCTTGTGAGCAGGGTTCAGCCCCAGCATTTT.

The chain recombines TRBV7-2 with TRBJ1-5; TRBD1 matches at 7 bases. Germline CDR1 and CDR2: SGHTA and FQGNSA. The CDR3 contains 14 residues. The V segment lost 4 bases and the J segment 9 bases; nucleotides outside the gene matches: 9. In DNA, the CDR3 is TGTGCCAGCAGCTCGGGACAGCACAGTGGGCCCCAGCATTTT. It codes for CASSSGQHSGPQHF.

This clone has only one observation. The V call is TRBV28, the J call TRBJ2-7; perhaps TRBD2 as D (5 bases). The CDR3 extends over 17 amino acids. Germline values: CDR1 MDHEN, CDR2 SYDVKM. V was cut by 1 base and J by 3 bases, with 19 bases left in between. CDR3 sequence reads: CASSLSRGRYYHYEQYF. CDR3 nucleotide sequence: TGTGCCAGCAGTTTATCCCGCGGGCGATACTACCACTACGAGCAGTACTTC.

The V and J genes are TRBV2 and TRBJ1-5; the D is unclear. V was clipped by 5 bases and J by 0 bases, with 14 bases between them. Germline CDR1 reads SNHLY; CDR2 reads FYNNEI. The length of the CDR3 is 16 residues. The CDR3 protein is CASSLREQYSNQPQHF. CDR3 nucleotide sequence: TGTGCCAGCAGTCTCCGGGAACAATATAGCAATCAGCCCCAGCATTTT.

This clone occurred once. The rearrangement links TRBV6-5 to TRBJ2-7, with 7 bases fitting TRBD2. Germline lookup yields CDR1 MNHEY and CDR2 SVGAGI. This CDR3 comprises 14 residues. V shed 6 bases, J shed 3 bases, and the junction held 8 bases outside the gene matches. The CDR3 here is CASRNPSGDYEQYF. The CDR3 DNA is TGTGCCAGCAGGAACCCCAGCGGGGACTACGAGCAGTACTTC.

The chain carries TRBV5-6 and TRBJ1-5; D not resolved. With 4 bases removed from V and 2 bases from J, the gap between germline ends came to 13 bases. Germline CDR1 SGHDT, CDR2 YYEEEE. There are 15 residues in the CDR3. The CDR3 sequence is CASSRRPGGNQPQHF. DNA of the CDR3: TGTGCCAGCAGCCGACGCCCGGGAGGCAATCAGCCCCAGCATTTT.

This clone has only one observation. J is TRBJ1-5 and V is TRBV19, with a tentative D call TRBD1 (6 bases). Germline assignment: CDR1 LNHDA and CDR2 SQIVND (reference sequence). The CDR3 has 15 amino acids. V was shortened by 2 bases and J by 3 bases, with 11 bases between the two germline ends. The CDR3 sequence: CASSILDRDNQPQHF. CDR3 coding DNA: TGTGCCAGTAGTATACTGGACAGAGACAATCAGCCCCAGCATTTT.

The table lists this clone with a count of one. The chain employs TRBV12-3 or TRBV12-4 and TRBJ1-1, with no clear D. The CDR3 is 13 residues long. V was clipped by 5 bases and J by 2 bases, with 9 bases between them. The DNA for the CDR3 is TGTGCCAGCAGTCACACAAGTAACACTGAAGCTTTCTTT. This sequence encodes CASSHTSNTEAFF.

The chain links TRBV19 to TRBJ2-3; D is perhaps TRBD2 (6 bases). Germline CDR1 is LNHDA and CDR2 is SQIVND (reference sequence). Trimming stripped 0 bases from V and 2 bases from J, with 12 bases between. This CDR3 spans 16 amino acids. The CDR3 DNA reads TGTGCCAGTAGTATAGATTCGGGGCGGGACACAGATACGCAGTATTTT. It is translated as CASSIDSGRDTDTQYF.

The chain links TRBV5-1 to TRBJ2-2; unclear D gene. V was trimmed by 0 bases and J by 5 bases, leaving 14 bases between them. CDR3 length equals 16 residues. Germline CDR1 and CDR2: SGHRS and YFSETQ. The CDR3 is CASSLAGNSGTGELFF. CDR3 nucleotide sequence: TGCGCCAGCAGCTTGGCCGGTAACTCCGGGACCGGGGAGCTGTTTTTT.

The chain links TRBV27 to TRBJ1-5; 11 nucleotides line up with TRBD1. Germline trimming cut 3 bases from V and 2 bases from J; bases unmatched to any gene: 0. Germline lookup yields CDR1 MNHEY and CDR2 SMNVEV (reference sequence). This CDR3 is 15 amino acids long. CDR3 loop: CASSLGQGGNQPQHF. CDR3 in DNA: TGTGCCAGCAGTTTGGGACAGGGGGGCAATCAGCCCCAGCATTTT.

The chain recombines TRBV9 with TRBJ2-2; no clear D. The germline V and J ends were trimmed by 5 bases and 5 bases, with 13 bases remaining between them. Germline assignment: CDR1 SGDLS and CDR2 YYNGEE. The CDR3 has 14 residues. The CDR3 spells CASRQISGTGELFF. The CDR3 DNA sequence: TGTGCCAGCAGACAAATCTCGGGTACCGGGGAGCTGTTTTTT.

The chain has TRBV24-1 and TRBJ2-1; a weak D match, TRBD1 (6 bases). V lost 4 bases to trimming and J lost 10 bases, with 16 bases between them. The CDR3 consists of 14 residues. From germline, CDR1 is KGHDR and CDR2 SFDVKD. CDR3 nucleotide sequence: TGTGCCACCAGTGAAACTGACAGGCACTGGGAGCAGTTCTTC. Its translation: CATSETDRHWEQFF.

This clone was detected only once. V gene TRBV3-1 (or the pseudogene TRBV3-2) combines with J gene TRBJ1-1; 7 bases match TRBD1. Germline V gene lookup returns CDR1 LGHDT and CDR2 YNNKEL (reference sequence). The trim removed 5 bases at V and 1 base at J, leaving 4 bases unmatched. The CDR3 has 14 residues. The CDR3 sequence: CASSDWDRNTEAFF. CDR3 coding DNA: TGTGCCAGCAGCGACTGGGACAGGAACACTGAAGCTTTCTTT.

The rearrangement joins TRBV13 to TRBJ1-2; the D is unclear. The CDR3 sequence is 17 residues long. In germline, CDR1 is PRHDT, CDR2 FYEKMQ (reference sequence). Trimming removed 4 bases from V and 4 bases from J, with 22 bases in between. CDR3 nucleotides: TGTGCCAGCAGCTCGTACACCTCCCGGACGGCGGGCTATGGCTACACCTTC. Encoded protein: CASSSYTSRTAGYGYTF.

The CDR3 loop reads CASSKRTGGPTTF. In DNA, the CDR3 is TGTGCCAGTAGTAAACGAACAGGGGGCCCGACCACCTTC. This sequence joins TRBV19 and TRBJ1-2; 9 nucleotides match TRBD1. After removal of 4 bases from V and 13 bases from J, the junction contained 10 bases not matched to a gene. The germline V gene encodes CDR1 LNHDA and CDR2 SQIVND (reference sequence). The CDR3 has 13 amino acids.

This clone was seen a handful of times. The CDR3 loop is CATSDLGTVSTDTQYF. The CDR3 DNA reads TGTGCCACCAGTGATTTAGGGACAGTTAGCACAGATACGCAGTATTTT. The chain recombines TRBV24-1 with TRBJ2-3; 7 nucleotides match TRBD1. Germline loops: CDR1 KGHDR, CDR2 SFDVKD. V lost 1 base to trimming and J lost 0 bases; unmatched junction nucleotides: 3. The CDR3 has 16 amino acids.

The chain couples TRBV2 to TRBJ1-3; perhaps TRBD1 as D (5 bases). CDR3 length: 14 residues. Deletions cut 5 bases from V and 3 bases from J, with 11 bases between. Germline V gene data show CDR1 as SNHLY and CDR2 as FYNNEI. The CDR3 protein is CASSQGRDGNTIYF. In DNA form, the CDR3 reads TGTGCCAGCAGTCAGGGCAGAGATGGAAACACCATATATTTT.

V and J are TRBV6-6 and TRBJ2-1; 8 bases line up with TRBD1. Unmatched junction bases numbered 6, after V lost 1 base and J lost 4 bases. The germline V gene has CDR1 MNHNY and CDR2 SVGAGI (reference sequence). The CDR3 extends over 16 amino acids. DNA of the CDR3: TGTGCCAGCAGTTACTTCTCAGGGGGCGTATACAATGAGCAGTTCTTC. This gives the protein CASSYFSGGVYNEQFF.